Listed below are T cell receptor beta chains from one sample, sequenced in a study of T cells in Graves' hyperthyroidism and ophthalmopathy. TCRdb re-analysed the multiplex PCR reads in MiXCR, keeping a single row per CDR3 protein. The data show more than 300,000 distinct CDR3 sequences, approximately 15% seen once. The sequencing input was blood. These receptors came from a woman aged 55 to 70 with Graves' hyperthyroidism. Both conserved end residues are trimmed from each CDR3.

J,V,CDR3
TRBJ1-1,TRBV7-3,ASRETGSAEAF
TRBJ2-5,TRBV11-3,ASSWGEETQY
TRBJ1-1,TRBV6-1,ASSEPAPYLGTEAF
TRBJ1-2,TRBV3-1,ASNDRGNYGYT
TRBJ2-7,TRBV7-8,ASLKAGAGLMEQY
TRBJ1-2,TRBV20-1,SAREGSASWGYT
TRBJ1-5,TRBV20-1,SARGAQGNSNQPQH
TRBJ2-2,TRBV7-8,ASSLGYRGNTGELF
TRBJ1-1,TRBV7-9,ASSSQTGRTEAF
TRBJ2-7,TRBV5-8,ASSLTGQMAEQY
TRBJ2-7,TRBV29-1,SVEGQGPEQY
TRBJ2-2,TRBV19,ASSIEGQVNTGELF
TRBJ2-2,TRBV20-1,SARVYREGPGELF
TRBJ1-2,TRBV7-9,ASSLQEENYGYT
TRBJ1-4,TRBV20-1,SAREQVANEKLF
TRBJ2-1,TRBV25-1,ASSWGLHSYNEQF
TRBJ1-2,TRBV6-1,ATRDTTNYGYT
TRBJ2-1,TRBV20-1,SARADRRGTYNEQF
TRBJ2-1,TRBV7-2,ASSSRTSGYNEQF
TRBJ2-1,TRBV10-2,ASSIGLAVIYNEQF
TRBJ2-5,TRBV5-4,ASSVGQGQGLPQY
TRBJ2-2,TRBV27,ASSPHYTGELF
TRBJ1-4,TRBV10-3,AISDGAKTTNEKLF
TRBJ2-1,TRBV12-3/TRBV12-4,ASRKAGAQF
TRBJ2-1,TRBV29-1,SVGQPYNEQF
TRBJ2-3,TRBV30,AWSVRRADTQY
TRBJ1-2,TRBV6-1,ASSVGQRVYGYT
TRBJ2-2,TRBV7-9,ASSPSVSGELF
TRBJ2-7,TRBV7-9,ASSFFRGGLSYEQY
TRBJ2-1,TRBV20-1,SARGGLAGGPNEQF
TRBJ1-1,TRBV20-1,SARDLAGAREEAF
TRBJ2-7,TRBV30,AWSKRDRRSEQY
TRBJ2-7,TRBV27,ASSLEGSGEQY
TRBJ1-2,TRBV12-3/TRBV12-4,ASTPPGTPNYGYT
TRBJ2-3,TRBV18,ASSTPQLDTQY
TRBJ2-1,TRBV11-2,ASAPTGARNEQF
TRBJ1-6,TRBV7-8,ASSSATAASNSPLH
TRBJ2-3,TRBV7-9,ASNFGTRGISTDTQY
TRBJ2-7,TRBV11-2,ASSLGLAGPYEQY
TRBJ2-2,TRBV25-1,ASSGSLGGGFGGELF
TRBJ2-4,TRBV2,ASSPTGRGNIQY
TRBJ2-2,TRBV20-1,SAPTGGVNGELF
TRBJ2-1,TRBV2,ASLVTLGEQF
TRBJ2-5,TRBV12-3/TRBV12-4,ASSPRLARAQQTQY
TRBJ1-5,TRBV28,ASSLGQSNQPQH
TRBJ2-3,TRBV20-1,SAGGAGSTDTQY
TRBJ2-4,TRBV5-6,ASSLLAGGDKNIQY
TRBJ1-1,TRBV3-1,ASSQGEARGEAF
TRBJ2-3,TRBV10-3,AISFATSGTPDTRY
TRBJ2-3,TRBV11-2,ASSPQAGIDTQY
TRBJ2-5,TRBV18,ASSPPNQRQETQY